This T cell receptor beta chain is drawn from a study of T-cell memory formation after mild COVID-19. Study-wide results and limits: Later expanders leaned toward CD4+, whereas clones contracting from day 15 to 85 were balanced CD4/CD8. Clones which contracted sat mainly in CM and EM if CD4+, and in EMRA if CD8+.

Trimming at V came to 8 bases and at J to 4 bases, leaving 16 bases not matched to a gene. The CDR3 is 16 residues long. Germline V gene data show CDR1 as SGHRS and CDR2 as YFSETQ. MiXCR, applied by TCRdb to the 5' RACE reads, yields one record per CDR3 protein. In the table there are 27,000 or so distinct CDR3 sequences, roughly 7.4% of which are singletons. This clonotype was seen ten or more times. What it binds is unknown. The sequence was collected from an adult woman who had mild COVID-19 (a few samples of this study predate the infection). Cell type and time point are not known. The chain recombines TRBV5-1 with TRBJ1-1, with 8 bases that match TRBD1. The sample taken for sequencing was PBMCs or a T cell subset sorted from them (not recorded which). CDR3 nucleotides: TGCGCCAGTCGTCAGGGGGCAAGAGACTCCCGCACTGAAGCTTTCTTT. Protein product: CASRQGARDSRTEAFF.